These T cell receptor beta chains were read from a single sample in a study of T cells after yellow fever vaccination. TCRdb ran MiXCR on the 5' RACE reads and lists one entry per CDR3 protein. The table includes 200,000 to 300,000 distinct CDR3 sequences, approximately 6.3% detected once. The sample in question was CD4+ T cells sorted from PBMCs, obtained on the day of the yellow fever booster vaccination. These receptors came from a man aged 25 to 40 who received the YFV17D yellow fever vaccine. CDR3s include the opening cysteine and the closing phenylalanine or tryptophan. D genes are given only for firm matches. Rows may omit the clone size; those that give it use once, few, many or a size class.

TRBJ1-4 | TRBV19 | . | . | TGTGCCAGTAGTATGTGGACTGAGCCTAATGAAAAACTGTTTTTT | CASSMWTEPNEKLFF
TRBJ2-5 | TRBV12-3/TRBV12-4 | few | . | TGTGCCAGCAGTTTTGGGGGGGCAAAGGGGGAGACCCAGTACTTC | CASSFGGAKGETQYF
TRBJ2-1 | TRBV11-3 | many | TRBD2 | TGTGCCAGCAGCTTGTCCGGGACAAGACTAGCGGGAGCACTCTACAATGAGCAGTTCTTC | CASSLSGTRLAGALYNEQFF
TRBJ2-5 | TRBV12-3/TRBV12-4 | many | . | TGTGCCAGCAGTTTAAGGGGAGAAGAGACCCAGTACTTC | CASSLRGEETQYF
TRBJ1-5 | TRBV9 | many | . | TGTGCCAGCAGCGTAGGAGGGAGGTTGGGGGATGCGCCCCAGCATTTT | CASSVGGRLGDAPQHF
TRBJ2-1 | TRBV20-1 | many | . | TGCAGTGCTAGAGATAGCGCCTACAATGAGCAGTTCTTC | CSARDSAYNEQFF
TRBJ2-1 | TRBV13 | many | TRBD2 | TGTGCCAGCAGCTCCCGCCCGGGGACTAGCGGGAGGGCCTACAATGAGCAGTTCTTC | CASSSRPGTSGRAYNEQFF
TRBJ2-6 | TRBV18 | . | TRBD1 | TGTGCCAGCTCACTCCGACAGGGTGGCTCTGGGGCCAACGTCCTGACTTTC | CASSLRQGGSGANVLTF
TRBJ2-1 | TRBV20-1 | . | TRBD1 | TGCAGTGCTAAAATGACAGGGGAGCAGTTCTTC | CSAKMTGEQFF
TRBJ2-5 | TRBV10-3 | . | . | TGTGCCATCAGTGGGGGACACCAAGAGACCCAGTACTTC | CAISGGHQETQYF
TRBJ2-5 | TRBV12-3/TRBV12-4 | . | TRBD2 | TGTCCCAGCAGCCTAGCGGGAGCCCTGTGGGAGACCCAGTACTTC | CPSSLAGALWETQYF
TRBJ1-3 | TRBV24-1 | few | . | TGTGCCACCAGTGATGTAAACACCATATATTTT | CATSDVNTIYF